This TCR beta chain is drawn from a study of shared clonotypes between healthy human individuals. The study's findings and limits: Generation probability values for non-shared clonotypes were lower than those for clonotypes shared by all four donors. The study found roughly 5% of naive CD4 clonotypes shared across a handful of donors.

This clone is a singleton in its sample. The antigen is undetermined. Germline lookup yields CDR1 LNHDA and CDR2 SQIVND (reference sequence). The CDR3 loop spans 13 amino acids. Deletions cut 4 bases from V and 8 bases from J, with 11 bases between. Sequenced by immunoSEQ multiplex PCR; TCRdb stores in-frame clones only, minus some. Of about 1 million clones in the sample, around 76% were seen once. The sample consisted of memory CD4+ T cells sorted from blood. Subset noted: CD45RA-negative fraction. This TCR was recovered from a man aged 18 to 35 in good health. The V call is TRBV19, the J call TRBJ1-4; D is unclear. The CDR3, as DNA: TGTGCCAGTAGTAGCGGCCGCAGCGAAAAACTGTTTTTT. It codes for CASSSGRSEKLFF.